A few counts support the clone carrying this T cell receptor (beta chain). Time point here: baseline pretreatment blood. The treatment was: 15 Gy SBRT to primary tumor, nephrectomy 4 weeks later. This CDR3 contains 15 residues. Trimming removed 1 base at V and 5 bases at J, with 14 bases between. Per germline, CDR1 SGHTA and CDR2 FQGNSA. The sample originates from a study of radiation and T cells in renal cell carcinoma. This table comes from immunoSEQ multiplex PCR, and its TCRdb copy is limited to in-frame clones, with some not included. Of around 140,000 clones listed, roughly 83% are singletons. The sequencing here drew on blood, taken from a patient whose treatment included radiotherapy and nephrectomy. The V call is TRBV7-2, the J call TRBJ1-1, with D unresolved. This receptor was taken from a woman between 50 and 59 years old with renal cell carcinoma. The CDR3 DNA reads TGTGCCAGCAGCTTAGTATACGGAGAATTAACTGAAGCTTTCTTT. Its protein product is CASSLVYGELTEAFF.